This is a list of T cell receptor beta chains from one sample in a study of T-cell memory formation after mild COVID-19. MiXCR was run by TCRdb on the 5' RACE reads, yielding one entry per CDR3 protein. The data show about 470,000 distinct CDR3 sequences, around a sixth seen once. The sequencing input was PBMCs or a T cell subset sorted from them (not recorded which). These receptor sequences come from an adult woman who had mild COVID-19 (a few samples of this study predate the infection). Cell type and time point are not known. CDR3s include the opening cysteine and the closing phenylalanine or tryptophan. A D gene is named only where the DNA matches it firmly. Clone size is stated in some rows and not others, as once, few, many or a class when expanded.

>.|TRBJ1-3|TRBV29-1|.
TGCAGCGCGACAGGATCTGGAAACACCATATATTTT
CSATGSGNTIYF
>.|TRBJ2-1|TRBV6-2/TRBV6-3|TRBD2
TGTGCCGGCTCAATGGGTCATCCCCGAACTAGCGGGAGCCTCCATGAGCAGTTCTTC
CAGSMGHPRTSGSLHEQFF
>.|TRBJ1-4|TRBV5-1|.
TGCGCCAGCAGCAGGGGGACGGAGGATGAAAAACTGTTTTTT
CASSRGTEDEKLFF
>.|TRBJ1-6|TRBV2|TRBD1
TGTGCCAGCAGTCCGGGACAGCTTACGGAGTCACCCCTCCACTTT
CASSPGQLTESPLHF
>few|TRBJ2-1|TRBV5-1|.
TGCGCCAGCAGCTTGGTAAGGCCCTCGGCGGATGAGCAGTTCTTC
CASSLVRPSADEQFF
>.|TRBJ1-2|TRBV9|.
TGTGCCAGCAGCCATCGACAGGTGGAGAGGGGGACTAACTATGGCTACACCTTC
CASSHRQVERGTNYGYTF
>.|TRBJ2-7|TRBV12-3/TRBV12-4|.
TGTGCCAGCAGCCTCAGGGGCCGGGGGCCCTACGAGCAGTACTTC
CASSLRGRGPYEQYF
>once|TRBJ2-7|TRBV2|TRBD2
TGTGCCAGCGAAAAGCGGGGGTACGAGCAGTACTTC
CASEKRGYEQYF
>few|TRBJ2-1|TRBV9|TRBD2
TGTGCCAGCAGCGTTAGGACTAGCGGTTACAATGAGCAGTTCTTC
CASSVRTSGYNEQFF
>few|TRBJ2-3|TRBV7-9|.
TGTGCCAGCAGCTTAGTCCCCTCCGAGGCAGATACGCAGTATTTT
CASSLVPSEADTQYF
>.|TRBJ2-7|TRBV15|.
TGTGCCACCCAAGGACGGGACAACTCCTACGAGCAGTACTTC
CATQGRDNSYEQYF
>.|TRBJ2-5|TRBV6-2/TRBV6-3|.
TGTGCCAGCAGCCGTCCCCCGGGTCGCGGGGCACCAGAGACCCAGTACTTC
CASSRPPGRGAPETQYF
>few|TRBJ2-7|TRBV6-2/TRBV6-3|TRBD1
TGTGCCATCAGTACCTCCGGGACAGAGCCCTACGAGCAGTACTTC
CAISTSGTEPYEQYF
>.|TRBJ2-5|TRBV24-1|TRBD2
TGTGCCACCAGTGATTTGGGACTAGCGGGAGTGGGGAAACAAGAGACCCAGTACTTC
CATSDLGLAGVGKQETQYF
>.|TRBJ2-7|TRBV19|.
TGTGCCAGTAGTATAGGCCAGGGATTCGAGCAGTACTTC
CASSIGQGFEQYF
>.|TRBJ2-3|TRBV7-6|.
TGTGCCAGCAGCTTAGGACGGGGGAGGCGGGATACGCAGTATTTT
CASSLGRGRRDTQYF